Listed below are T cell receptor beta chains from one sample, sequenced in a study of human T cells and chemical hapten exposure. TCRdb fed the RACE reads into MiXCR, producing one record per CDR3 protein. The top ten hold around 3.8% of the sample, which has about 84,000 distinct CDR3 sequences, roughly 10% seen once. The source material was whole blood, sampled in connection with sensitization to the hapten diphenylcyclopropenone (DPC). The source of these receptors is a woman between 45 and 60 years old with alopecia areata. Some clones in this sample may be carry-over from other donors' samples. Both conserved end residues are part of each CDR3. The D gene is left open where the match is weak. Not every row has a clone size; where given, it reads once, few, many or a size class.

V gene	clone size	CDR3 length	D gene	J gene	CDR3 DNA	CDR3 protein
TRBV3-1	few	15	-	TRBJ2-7	TGTGCCAGCAGCCAAGATCGGGACGGGTCCTACGAGCAGTACTTC	CASSQDRDGSYEQYF
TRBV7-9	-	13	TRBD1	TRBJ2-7	TGTGCCAGCAGCGGACAGGGGTATTACGAGCAGTACTTC	CASSGQGYYEQYF
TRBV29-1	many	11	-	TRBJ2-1	TGCAGCGTGGGGGTACAGGGACTGCAGTTCTTC	CSVGVQGLQFF
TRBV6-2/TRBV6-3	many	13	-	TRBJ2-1	TGTGCCAGCACGGAACTCCCTCGCAATGAGCAGTTCTTC	CASTELPRNEQFF
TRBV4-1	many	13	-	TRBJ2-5	TGCGCCAGCTCCAGCTCACTGCAAGAGACCCAGTACTTC	CASSSSLQETQYF
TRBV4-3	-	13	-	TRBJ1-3	TGCGCCAGCAGCGGCGTCTCTGGAAACACCATATATTTT	CASSGVSGNTIYF
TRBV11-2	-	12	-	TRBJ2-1	TGTGCCAGCAGCTCGGATGTTCGGGAGCAGTTCTTC	CASSSDVREQFF
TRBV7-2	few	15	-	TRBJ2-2	TGTGCCAGCAGCCCCGAAGGGGGAGCCCCCGGGGAGCTGTTTTTT	CASSPEGGAPGELFF
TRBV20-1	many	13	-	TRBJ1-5	TGCAGTGCCCCCCCCGCGGTTAATCAGCCCCAGCATTTT	CSAPPAVNQPQHF
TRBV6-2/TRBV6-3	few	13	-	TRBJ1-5	TGTGCCAGCAAGGGGCAGGCCCTTCAGCCCCAGCATTTT	CASKGQALQPQHF
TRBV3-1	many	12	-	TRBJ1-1	TGTGCCAGCAGCCCCAGGGGCACTGAAGCTTTCTTT	CASSPRGTEAFF
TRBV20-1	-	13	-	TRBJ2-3	TGCAGTGCTCGAGCTGACCCCACAGATACGCAGTATTTT	CSARADPTDTQYF
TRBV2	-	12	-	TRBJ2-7	TGTGCCAGCAGACCTGACCGCTACGAGCAGTACTTC	CASRPDRYEQYF
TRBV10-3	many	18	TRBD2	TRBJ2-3	TGTGCCATCAGTGAGTCCATGACTAGCGGGTTTTTCACAGATACGCAGTATTTT	CAISESMTSGFFTDTQYF
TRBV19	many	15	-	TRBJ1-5	TGTGCCAGTAGATCGGACAACAATAGCAATCAGCCCCAGCATTTT	CASRSDNNSNQPQHF
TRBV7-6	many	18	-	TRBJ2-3	TGTGCCAGCAGCTTAGCGTTTCAGGGAGCTTCTAGCACAGATACGCAGTATTTT	CASSLAFQGASSTDTQYF
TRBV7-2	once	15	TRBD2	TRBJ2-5	TGTGCCAGCAGCCGGATAGCGGGAACTCAAGAGACCCAGTACTTC	CASSRIAGTQETQYF
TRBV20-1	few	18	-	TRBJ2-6	TGCAGTGCTAGAGATGCAGGGACCTTCCCTGGCGGGGCCAACGTCCTGACTTTC	CSARDAGTFPGGANVLTF
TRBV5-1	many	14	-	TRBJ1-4	TGCGCCAGCAGCTCCGGGACCCGAAATGAAAAACTGTTTTTT	CASSSGTRNEKLFF
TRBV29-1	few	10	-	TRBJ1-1	TGCAGCGGCGGGGACACTGAAGCTTTCTTT	CSGGDTEAFF
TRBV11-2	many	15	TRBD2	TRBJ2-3	TGTGCCAGCAGTTACCTAGCGGGAGGAACAGATACGCAGTATTTT	CASSYLAGGTDTQYF
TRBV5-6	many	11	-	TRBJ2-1	TGTGCCAACAGCTCCCTCGATGAGCAGTTCTTC	CANSSLDEQFF
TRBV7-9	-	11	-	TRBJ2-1	TGTGCCAGCAGCCTCACTAGCACATCGTTCTTC	CASSLTSTSFF
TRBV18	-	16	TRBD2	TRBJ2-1	TGTGCCAGCTCACGCTTCGAAGCGGGGGGTGAAAATGAGCAGTTCTTC	CASSRFEAGGENEQFF
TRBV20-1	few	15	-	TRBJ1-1	TGCAGTGCTAGAGGGGGGGGCGGATTGAACACTGAAGCTTTCTTT	CSARGGGGLNTEAFF
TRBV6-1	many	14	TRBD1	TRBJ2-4	TGTGCCAGCGACGGTGGACAGGTCAAAAACATTCAGTACTTC	CASDGGQVKNIQYF
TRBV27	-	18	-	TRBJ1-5	TGTGCCAGCAGCCCGGACGGTCTCACCCTTAATAGCAATCAGCCCCAGCATTTT	CASSPDGLTLNSNQPQHF
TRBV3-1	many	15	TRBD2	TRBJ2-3	TGTGCCAGCAGCCAAAGCGGGAGTGGAGCAGATACGCAGTATTTT	CASSQSGSGADTQYF
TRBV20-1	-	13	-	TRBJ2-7	TGCAGTGCTAGCAGGCGGACGGACTACGAGCAGTACTTC	CSASRRTDYEQYF
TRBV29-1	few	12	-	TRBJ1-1	TGCAGCGTTCTTGGCCGAGGTACTGAAGCTTTCTTT	CSVLGRGTEAFF
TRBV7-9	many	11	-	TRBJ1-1	TGTGCCAGCAAGAGAAGGGCTGAAGCTTTCTTT	CASKRRAEAFF
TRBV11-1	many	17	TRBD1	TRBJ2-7	TGTGCCAGCAGCTCCGGGACAGGGAGGACCCTCTCCTACGAGCAGTACTTC	CASSSGTGRTLSYEQYF
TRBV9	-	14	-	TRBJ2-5	TGTGCCAGCAGCGTAGATCCAGGGCAAGAGACCCAGTACTTC	CASSVDPGQETQYF
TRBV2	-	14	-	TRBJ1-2	TGTGCCAGCAGGACGGCCGGAGCTAACTATGGCTACACCTTC	CASRTAGANYGYTF
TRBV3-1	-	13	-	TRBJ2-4	TGTGCCAGCAGCATAGCAGGGCAAAACATTCAGTACTTC	CASSIAGQNIQYF
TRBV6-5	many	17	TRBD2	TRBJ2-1	TGTGCCAGCAGCCAACGCGTTACTAGCGGGATTACAGGGGAGCAGTTCTTC	CASSQRVTSGITGEQFF
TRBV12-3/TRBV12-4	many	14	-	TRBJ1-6	TGTGCCAGCAGTTTAGGGGCCGATAATTCACCCCTCCACTTT	CASSLGADNSPLHF
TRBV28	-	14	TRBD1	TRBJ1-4	TGTGCCAGCAGTGTTACAGGGGAGGGCCCAAAACTGTTTTTT	CASSVTGEGPKLFF
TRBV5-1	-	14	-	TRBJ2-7	TGCGCCAGCAGCTTGGGTTACAGTACTAACGAGCAGTACTTC	CASSLGYSTNEQYF
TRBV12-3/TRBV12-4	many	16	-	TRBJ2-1	TGTGCCAGCAGTTCTCGAGAGCTTCGGGCTAACAATGAGCAGTTCTTC	CASSSRELRANNEQFF
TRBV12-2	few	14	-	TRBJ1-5	TGTGCAAGTCGTCTATGCGACAGGGATCAGCCCCAGCATTTT	CASRLCDRDQPQHF
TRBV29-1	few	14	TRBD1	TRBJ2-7	TGCAGCGTTAAGATGGGGACAGGGGTCGTCAAGCAGTACTTC	CSVKMGTGVVKQYF
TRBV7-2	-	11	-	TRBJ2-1	TGTGCCAGCAGTCGGACAAATGAGCAGTTCTTC	CASSRTNEQFF
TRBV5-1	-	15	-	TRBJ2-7	TGCGCCAGCAGCTTATCCGCGCAAAGCTCCTACGAGCAGTACTTC	CASSLSAQSSYEQYF
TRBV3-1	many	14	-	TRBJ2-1	TGTGCCAGCAGCCAAGATCTTCGGGCGAATGCGCAGTTCTTC	CASSQDLRANAQFF
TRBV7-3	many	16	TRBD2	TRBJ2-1	TGTGCCAGCAGCTCACGGACTAGCGGGGGGTACAATGAGCAGTTCTTC	CASSSRTSGGYNEQFF
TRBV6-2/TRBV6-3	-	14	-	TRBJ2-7	TGTGCCAGCAGTGGGACTGAAAACCCCTACGAGCAGTACTTC	CASSGTENPYEQYF
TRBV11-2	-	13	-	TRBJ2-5	TGTGCCAGCAGCTTAGGGGATAGAGAGACCCAGTACTTC	CASSLGDRETQYF
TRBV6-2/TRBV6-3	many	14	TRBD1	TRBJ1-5	TGTGCCAGCAGTTCGGGGACAGCTCCTTCAGCCCAGCATTTT	CASSSGTAPSAQHF
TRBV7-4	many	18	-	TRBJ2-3	TGTGCCAGCAGCTTAAGAGGCTGGTACCCTCAGACGACAGATACGCAGTATTTT	CASSLRGWYPQTTDTQYF
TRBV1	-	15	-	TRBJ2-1	TGCACCAGCAGCCGGAGAGGACGGGACGACAATGAGCAGTTCTTC	CTSSRRGRDDNEQFF
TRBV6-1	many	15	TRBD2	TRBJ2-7	TGTGCCAGCAGGGGGACTAGCGGGAGTCACGACGAGCAGTACTTC	CASRGTSGSHDEQYF
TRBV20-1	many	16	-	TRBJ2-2	TGCAGTGCTAGGCGAGGGGTGAACGCGAACACCGGGGAGCTGTTTTTT	CSARRGVNANTGELFF
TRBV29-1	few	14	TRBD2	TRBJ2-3	TGCAGCGTTGGGACTAGCGGGAGGACAGATACGCAGTATTTT	CSVGTSGRTDTQYF
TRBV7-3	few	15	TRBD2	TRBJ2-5	TGTGCCAGCAGCCTCCAACGCGGCGGGAGAGAGACCCAGTACTTC	CASSLQRGGRETQYF